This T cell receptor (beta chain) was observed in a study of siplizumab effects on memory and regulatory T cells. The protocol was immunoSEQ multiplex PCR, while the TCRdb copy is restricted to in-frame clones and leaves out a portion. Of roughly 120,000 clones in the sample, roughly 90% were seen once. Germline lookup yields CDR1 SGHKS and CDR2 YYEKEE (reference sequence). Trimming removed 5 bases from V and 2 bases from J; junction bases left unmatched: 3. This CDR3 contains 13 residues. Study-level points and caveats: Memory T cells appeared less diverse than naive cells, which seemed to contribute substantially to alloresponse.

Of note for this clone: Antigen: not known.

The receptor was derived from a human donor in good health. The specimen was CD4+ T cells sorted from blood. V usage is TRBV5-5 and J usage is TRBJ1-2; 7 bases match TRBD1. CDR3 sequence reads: CASRSTGNYGYTF. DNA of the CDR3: TGTGCCAGCAGATCGACAGGGAACTATGGCTACACCTTC.